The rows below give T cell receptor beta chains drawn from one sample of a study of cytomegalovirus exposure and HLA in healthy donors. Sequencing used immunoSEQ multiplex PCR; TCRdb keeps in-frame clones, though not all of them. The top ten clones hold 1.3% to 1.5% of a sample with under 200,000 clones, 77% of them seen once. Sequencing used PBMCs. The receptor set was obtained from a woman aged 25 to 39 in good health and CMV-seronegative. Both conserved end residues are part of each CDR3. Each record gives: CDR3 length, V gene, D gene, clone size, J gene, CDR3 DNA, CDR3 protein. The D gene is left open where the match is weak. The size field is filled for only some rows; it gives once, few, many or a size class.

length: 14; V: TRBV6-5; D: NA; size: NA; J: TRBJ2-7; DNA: TGTGCCAGCAGACCCGGGACTCCCCCGATCGAGCAGTACTTC; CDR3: CASRPGTPPIEQYF
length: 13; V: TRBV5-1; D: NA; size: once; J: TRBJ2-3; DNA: TGCGCCAGCAGTTTGTGGGCCGCAGATACGCAGTATTTT; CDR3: CASSLWAADTQYF
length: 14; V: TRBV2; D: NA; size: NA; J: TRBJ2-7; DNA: TGTGCCAGCAGTGAACATTCTAGCGTTTACGAGCAGTACTTC; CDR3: CASSEHSSVYEQYF
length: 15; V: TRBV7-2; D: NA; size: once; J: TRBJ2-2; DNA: TGTGCCAGCAACCACGAGGGGAGGCCCACCGGGGAGCTGTTTTTT; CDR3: CASNHEGRPTGELFF
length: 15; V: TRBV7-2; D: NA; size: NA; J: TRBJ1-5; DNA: TGTGCCAGCAGCCGACAGGATGATAGCAATCAGCCCCAGCATTTT; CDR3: CASSRQDDSNQPQHF
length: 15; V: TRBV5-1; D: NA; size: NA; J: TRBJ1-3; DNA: TGCGCCAGCAGCTTGCCCGTCGGCTCTGGAAACACCATATATTTT; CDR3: CASSLPVGSGNTIYF
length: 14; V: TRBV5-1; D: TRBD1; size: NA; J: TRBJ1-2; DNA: TGCGCCAGCAGCTGGGGGACAGGCAACTATGGCTACACCTTC; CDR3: CASSWGTGNYGYTF
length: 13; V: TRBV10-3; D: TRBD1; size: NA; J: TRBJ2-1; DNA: TGTGCCATCAGTGCGGACAGGTACAATGAGCAGTTCTTC; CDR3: CAISADRYNEQFF
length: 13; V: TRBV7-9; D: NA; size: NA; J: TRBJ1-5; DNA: TGTGCCAGCAGCTTAGAGTCCGGTCAGCCCCAGCATTTT; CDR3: CASSLESGQPQHF
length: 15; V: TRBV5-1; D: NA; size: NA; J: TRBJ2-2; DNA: TGCGCCAGCAGCTTCACAGGGATAGACACCGGGGAGCTGTTTTTT; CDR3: CASSFTGIDTGELFF
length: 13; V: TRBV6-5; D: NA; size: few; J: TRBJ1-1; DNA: TGTGCCAGCAGATTTCAGGAGAACACTGAAGCTTTCTTT; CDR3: CASRFQENTEAFF
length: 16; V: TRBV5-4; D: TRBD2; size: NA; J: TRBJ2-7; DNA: TGTGCCAGCAGCCCCTCTAGCGGGGGGTCCTCCTACGAGCAGTACTTC; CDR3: CASSPSSGGSSYEQYF
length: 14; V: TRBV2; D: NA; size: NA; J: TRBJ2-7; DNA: TGTGCCAGTTTGGCGGGGGCCGTCCCCCACGAGCAGTACTTC; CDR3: CASLAGAVPHEQYF
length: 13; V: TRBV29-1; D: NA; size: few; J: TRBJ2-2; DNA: TGCAGCGTGGACAGTGGGAACACCGGGGAGCTGTTTTTT; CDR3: CSVDSGNTGELFF
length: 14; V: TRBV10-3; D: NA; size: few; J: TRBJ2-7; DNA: TGTGCCATCAGCTTTTCGGACGGAGGATACGAGCAGTACTTC; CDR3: CAISFSDGGYEQYF
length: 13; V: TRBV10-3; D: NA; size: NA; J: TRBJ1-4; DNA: TGTGCCAGCACCGGGAACAACGATGAAAAACTGTTTTTT; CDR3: CASTGNNDEKLFF
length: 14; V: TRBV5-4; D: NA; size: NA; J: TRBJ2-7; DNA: TGTGCCAGCACCAAAGGGGGGGGCCCCTACGAGCAGTACTTC; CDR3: CASTKGGGPYEQYF
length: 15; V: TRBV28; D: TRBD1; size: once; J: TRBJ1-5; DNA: TGTGCCAGCGCAATTACAGGGGTGAGCAATCAGCCCCAGCATTTT; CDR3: CASAITGVSNQPQHF
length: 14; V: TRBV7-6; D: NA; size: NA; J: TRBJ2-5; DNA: TGTGCCAGCAGCCCCCGCGTAAGCCAAGAGACCCAGTACTTC; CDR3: CASSPRVSQETQYF
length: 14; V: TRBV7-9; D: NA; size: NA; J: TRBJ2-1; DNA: TGTGCCAGCAGCTTACGGGGTAAAGGCCATGAGCAGTTCTTC; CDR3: CASSLRGKGHEQFF
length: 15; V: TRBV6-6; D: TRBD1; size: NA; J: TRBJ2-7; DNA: TGTGCCAGCAGTCCCCCGGACAGGCAGACCTACGAGCAGTACTTC; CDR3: CASSPPDRQTYEQYF
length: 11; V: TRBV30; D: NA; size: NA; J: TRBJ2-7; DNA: TGTGCCTGGAGCCCGGACAGTTTGCCGTACTTC; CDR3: CAWSPDSLPYF
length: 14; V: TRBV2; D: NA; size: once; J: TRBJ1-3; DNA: TGTGCCAGCAGTGAAAACTTATCTGGAAACACCATATATTTT; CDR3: CASSENLSGNTIYF
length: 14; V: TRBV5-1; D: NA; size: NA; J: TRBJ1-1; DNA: TGCGCCAGCAGCTTGGAAGAAGGGAGAGGTGAAGCTTTCTTT; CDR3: CASSLEEGRGEAFF
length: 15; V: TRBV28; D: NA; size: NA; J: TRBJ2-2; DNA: TGTGCCAGCAGTTTAATAGCAGAGAACACCGGGGAGCTGTTTTTT; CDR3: CASSLIAENTGELFF
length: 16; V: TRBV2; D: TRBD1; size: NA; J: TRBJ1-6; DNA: TGTGCCAGCAGGCCTCCCCTTACAGGGGTGGCTTCACCCCTCCACTTT; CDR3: CASRPPLTGVASPLHF
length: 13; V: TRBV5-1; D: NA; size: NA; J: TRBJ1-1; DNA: TGCGCCAGCAGCTTTCGCCAGGGCGAAGAAGCTTTCTTT; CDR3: CASSFRQGEEAFF
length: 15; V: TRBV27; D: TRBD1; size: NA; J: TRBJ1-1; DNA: TGTGCCAGCAGTCTATCCGGGACAGGGAGAACTGAAGCTTTCTTT; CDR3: CASSLSGTGRTEAFF